This paragraph covers one T cell receptor (beta chain) sequence. The data stem from a study of T cell changes during pregnancy in multiple sclerosis. Generated by immunoSEQ multiplex PCR, the TCRdb table keeps only in-frame clones and is missing some. The sample comprises 25,000 to 30,000 clones, around nine tenths of which are singletons, and roughly 0.74% rests with the top ten. The TCR sequence derives from a female donor with multiple sclerosis, enrolled in a pregnancy study. The sequencing used CD4+ T cells from peripheral blood mononuclear cells, collected in the first trimester of pregnancy.

DNA of the CDR3: TGTGCCAGCAGCTTTTCGGGGGGCCATGGAGATACGCAGTATTTT. Translating gives CASSFSGGHGDTQYF. The chain employs TRBV7-2 and TRBJ2-3; weak D call: TRBD2 (7 bases). CDR1 is SGHTA, CDR2 FQGNSA, per germline. This CDR3 contains 15 residues. V was shortened by 3 bases and J by 5 bases, with 15 bases between the two germline ends.